Presented here are 22 T cell receptor beta chains from one specimen sequenced in a study of T cell responses to AZD1222 COVID-19 vaccine (dated by TCRdb to the early 2020s). The library relied on the immunoSEQ multiplex PCR assay. The clones in this table, taken by TCRdb from immuneACCESS, are in-frame only. Not every clone is retained; where verified, under half of the shortfall comes from an unresolved V gene, and the cause of the rest is unknown. This sample lists fewer than 120,000 clones; over 75% were detected once. The top ten constitute 4% to 5% of the sample. What this sample's time point label stands for: baseline before first vaccination. The material sequenced was peripheral blood, taken on day 0 of AZD1222 vaccination. These receptors were obtained from an adult in good health.

The chain recombines TRBV5-6 with TRBJ2-5; TRBD1 matches at 8 bases. The V gene end was trimmed by 5 bases and the J gene end by 6 bases; junction bases not matched to a gene: 3. The CDR3 sequence is 12 residues long. Looked up from germline, CDR1 is SGHDT and CDR2 is YYEEEE. The CDR3 is CASSDRGKTQYF. The DNA for the CDR3 is TGTGCCAGCAGTGACAGGGGAAAGACCCAGTACTTC.

The chain is built from TRBV7-2 and TRBJ1-5, with D tentatively TRBD1 (6 bases). The germline V gene encodes CDR1 SGHTA and CDR2 FQGNSA. The CDR3 has 16 amino acids. The germline V and J ends were trimmed by 5 bases and 5 bases, with 19 bases remaining between them. The CDR3, as DNA: TGTGCCAGCAGCCCGGCGACAGGAGGAGTTTATCAGCCCCAGCATTTT. It is translated as CASSPATGGVYQPQHF.

The V call is TRBV6-2 or TRBV6-3, the J call TRBJ1-2, with D hard to call. This CDR3 has 12 amino acids. Germline V gene data show CDR1 as MNHEY and CDR2 as SVGEGT. The germline V and J ends were trimmed by 5 bases and 5 bases, with 9 bases remaining between them. This CDR3 reads CASSPLRYGYTF. The DNA of the CDR3 is TGTGCCAGCAGTCCCTTGAGGTATGGCTACACCTTC.

The V and J genes are TRBV30 and TRBJ2-1, with 8 positions matching TRBD1. This CDR3 contains 17 residues. Germline loops: CDR1 GTSNPN, CDR2 SVGIG (reference sequence). Unmatched junction bases numbered 14, after V lost 0 bases and J lost 7 bases. For the CDR3, the DNA is TGTGCCTGGAGTGTACATTATGTCAGGGGGCGAGTGAATGAGCAGTTCTTC. Its translation is CAWSVHYVRGRVNEQFF.

The V call is TRBV7-2, the J call TRBJ2-6; tentative D call: TRBD2 (5 bases). The CDR3 extends over 19 amino acids. Germline V CDR1 and CDR2: SGHTA, FQGNSA. V lost 3 bases and J 2 bases, leaving 20 bases between the germline ends. The DNA of the CDR3 is TGTGCCAGCAGCTTTGGGATAGTTCGGGATCCTACTGGGGCCAACGTCCTGACTTTC. It is translated as CASSFGIVRDPTGANVLTF.

This chain joins TRBV28 and TRBJ2-5; 7 bases map to TRBD1. The junction had 9 bases not matched to a gene; V was cut back by 10 bases and J by 4 bases. The CDR3 sequence is 13 residues long. Germline V lookup: CDR1 MDHEN, CDR2 SYDVKM. The chain's CDR3 is CATNTGVIETQYF. CDR3 bases: TGTGCCACAAACACAGGGGTTATAGAGACCCAGTACTTC.

The V call is TRBV6-6, the J call TRBJ1-2; D not resolved. CDR1 is MNHNY, CDR2 SVGAGI, per germline (reference sequence). V lost 7 bases and J lost 4, with 13 bases in between. This CDR3 region has 13 residues. CDR3 sequence reads: CASTPGGSYGYTF. The CDR3 coding sequence is TGTGCCAGCACCCCCGGAGGCAGCTATGGCTACACCTTC.

This clone was picked up a small number of times. The chain links TRBV7-2 to TRBJ2-3; TRBD2 might be the D (6 bases). This CDR3 has 14 residues. CDR1 is SGHTA, CDR2 FQGNSA, per germline. The ends were cut back, 1 base at V and 6 bases at J, with 11 bases in the middle. The CDR3 DNA follows: TGTGCCAGCAGCTTAGGGGACGGGGGTGATACGCAGTATTTT. This encodes CASSLGDGGDTQYF.

The chain combines TRBV3-1 (or the pseudogene TRBV3-2) with TRBJ1-3; D is unresolved. This CDR3 is built from 13 residues. V dropped 3 bases and J dropped 0 bases, with 3 bases sitting between them. Germline lookup yields CDR1 LGHDT and CDR2 YNNKEL (reference sequence). The CDR3 DNA follows: TGTGCCAGCAGCCACCTCTCTGGAAACACCATATATTTT. As protein: CASSHLSGNTIYF.

The V and J genes are TRBV30 and TRBJ1-6; tentative D call: TRBD1 (5 bases). The germline gives CDR1 GTSNPN, CDR2 SVGIG (reference sequence). Trimming shortened V by 3 bases and J by 0 bases, and 9 bases separated the two germline ends. This CDR3 has 15 residues. CDR3 protein: CAWRGQGSYNSPLHF. CDR3 coding DNA: TGTGCCTGGAGAGGACAAGGCTCCTATAATTCACCCCTCCACTTT. The full variable domain, its missing parts supplied by reference TRBV30 and TRBJ1-6, is SQTIHQWPATLVQPVGSPLSLECTVEGTSNPNLYWYRQAAGRGLQLLFYSVGIGQISSEVPQNLSASRPQDRQFILSSKKLLLSDSGFYLCAWRGQGSYNSPLHFGNGTRLTVT.

This rearrangement joins TRBV24-1 to TRBJ2-1; 7 nucleotides match TRBD2. With 4 bases clipped from V and 1 base from J, the junction kept 9 bases outside the gene matches. This CDR3 region has 17 residues. Germline V CDR1 and CDR2: KGHDR, SFDVKD. CDR3 amino acids: CATSDPPGGSSYNEQFF. The DNA of the CDR3 is TGTGCCACCAGTGACCCCCCGGGCGGGAGTTCCTACAATGAGCAGTTCTTC.

The rearrangement links TRBV5-6 to TRBJ2-7, with unresolved D. This CDR3 is built from 14 residues. Per germline, CDR1 SGHDT and CDR2 YYEEEE. The V and J ends lost 1 base and 4 bases respectively, with 12 bases between them. In nucleotides, the CDR3 is TGTGCCAGCAGCTTGTTGGGCAGACCTTACGAGCAGTACTTC. Amino acid sequence: CASSLLGRPYEQYF.

This clone was detected once. The genes are TRBV27 and TRBJ1-5, with D maybe TRBD1 (6 bases). Trimming stripped 6 bases from V and 11 bases from J, with 11 bases between. The germline gives CDR1 MNHEY, CDR2 SMNVEV (reference sequence). The CDR3 length is 11 residues. In DNA form, the CDR3 reads TGTGCCAGCAGATCAGGGGCGGCCCAGCATTTT. Translating gives CASRSGAAQHF.

The CDR3 protein is CAISQGGGAGYEQYF. CDR3 coding DNA: TGTGCCATCAGCCAGGGGGGAGGGGCTGGCTACGAGCAGTACTTC. The V and J genes are TRBV10-3 and TRBJ2-7; D may be TRBD1 or TRBD2 (7 bases each). CDR3 length: 15 residues. Looked up from germline, CDR1 is ENHRY and CDR2 is SYGVKD. Trimming took 6 bases from V and 3 from J, leaving 18 bases between them.

The chain carries TRBV5-6 and TRBJ1-5, with D maybe TRBD1 (6 bases). This CDR3 comprises 13 residues. V lost 6 bases, J lost 2 bases, and 9 bases lay in between. Germline V gene sequence: CDR1 SGHDT, CDR2 YYEEEE. The CDR3 region is CASTWGRNQPQHF. Written as DNA, the CDR3 is TGTGCCAGCACCTGGGGGCGCAATCAGCCCCAGCATTTT. The variable domain in full, with the rest retrieved from reference TRBV5-6 and TRBJ1-5, is DAGVTQSPTHLIKTRGQQVTLRCSPKSGHDTVSWYQQALGQGPQFIFQYYEEEERQRGNFPDRFSGHQFPNYSSELNVNALLLGDSALYLCASTWGRNQPQHFGDGTRLSIL.

The rearrangement uses TRBV5-1 and TRBJ1-1; 7 nucleotides agree with TRBD1. V gave up 4 bases and J gave up 0 bases; unmatched junction bases: 6. CDR1 and CDR2 (germline): SGHRS, YFSETQ. This CDR3 spans 15 amino acids. CDR3 in amino acids: CASSPGTVMNTEAFF. CDR3 sequence (DNA): TGCGCCAGCAGCCCCGGGACAGTCATGAACACTGAAGCTTTCTTT.

V usage is TRBV7-9 and J usage is TRBJ1-1, with a tentative D call TRBD1 (5 bases). V gave up 3 bases and J gave up 4 bases, with 9 bases separating them. CDR1 and CDR2 from the germline V gene are SEHNR and FQNEAQ (reference sequence). This CDR3 has 13 residues. CDR3: CASSFEQATEAFF. CDR3 DNA sequence: TGTGCCAGCAGCTTTGAACAGGCCACTGAAGCTTTCTTT.

CDR3 residues: CASSFGQGARGYTF. CDR3 coding DNA: TGTGCCAGCAGCTTTGGACAGGGGGCCCGTGGCTACACCTTC. This chain uses TRBV7-9 with TRBJ1-2; 11 positions match TRBD1. Germline CDR1 is SEHNR and CDR2 is FQNEAQ (reference sequence). The CDR3 consists of 14 residues. The junction had 4 bases not matched to a gene; V was cut back by 3 bases and J by 7 bases.

The chain recombines TRBV18 with TRBJ2-1; TRBD1 aligns across 7 bases. V was pared by 2 bases and J by 7 bases, with 11 bases of the junction left unmatched. The CDR3 loop spans 16 amino acids. Germline-derived CDR1 and CDR2 are KGHSH and LQKENI. The CDR3 DNA follows: TGTGCCAGCTCACCAGGGCCAGACAGGGCAGGGAATGAGCAGTTCTTC. Amino acids: CASSPGPDRAGNEQFF.

The chain couples TRBV7-9 to TRBJ1-4; 9 bases fit TRBD1. Germline CDR1 reads SEHNR; CDR2 reads FQNEAQ (reference sequence). The junction had 4 bases not matched to a gene; V was cut back by 5 bases and J by 0 bases. This CDR3 has 16 amino acids. CDR3 sequence reads: CASSPGQGATNEKLFF. DNA for the CDR3: TGTGCCAGCAGCCCGGGACAGGGCGCAACTAATGAAAAACTGTTTTTT. Using reference TRBV7-9 and TRBJ1-4 for the parts outside the CDR3, the full variable domain is DTGVSQNPRHKITKRGQNVTFRCDPISEHNRLYWYRQTLGQGPEFLTYFQNEAQLEKSRLLSDRFSAERPKGSFSTLEIQRTEQGDSAMYLCASSPGQGATNEKLFFGSGTQLSVL.

CDR3 nucleotide sequence: TGTGCCTGGAGAGGGCTAGCGGGGGTAGGCGAGCAGTACTTC. This translates into CAWRGLAGVGEQYF. This chain connects TRBV30 to TRBJ2-7, with 10 bases fitting TRBD2. With 3 bases clipped from V and 6 bases from J, the junction kept 8 bases outside the gene matches. Germline V CDR1 and CDR2: GTSNPN, SVGIG (reference sequence). CDR3 length: 14 amino acids.

This chain joins TRBV6-1 and TRBJ2-4, with 8 positions matching TRBD1. Germline CDR1 MNHNS, CDR2 SASEGT. The CDR3 loop spans 15 amino acids. With V trimmed by 2 bases and J by 3 bases, 3 bases remained unmatched. The CDR3 DNA reads as TGTGCCAGCAGTGAACCTGACAGGGGCAAAAACATTCAGTACTTC. Translating it yields CASSEPDRGKNIQYF.